This TCR beta chain stems from a study of PD-L1 blockade in urothelial cancer (dated by TCRdb to about 2017). Looking at the study overall: Therapy was started in the mid-2010s for all patients, and atezolizumab 1,200 mg was administered intravenously every 3 weeks. Twenty-five of 29 patients were identified as males with urothelial cancer of bladder origin, and a prior smoking history was reported by 18 of 29 patients. An ECOG performance status of 0 or 1 was recorded for the patients, and 0 to 3 prior chemotherapy regimens had been received by the patients. Blood samples were analyzed at two time points: 3 weeks after treatment start (second dose) and 6 weeks after treatment start. A median of roughly 140,000 T cells and approximately 83,000 unique TCRs was obtained from blood samples, and a median clonality of roughly 0.08 was observed. Somatic, immune and clinical correlates of response to PD-L1 blockade with atezolizumab in urothelial cancer were the focus of an exploratory multi-omic analysis. Pretreatment tumor samples, along with matched peripheral blood serially collected before and after atezolizumab treatment, were subjected to TCR sequencing. Durable clinical benefit meant progression-free survival longer than 6 months, and TCR features were also tested against progression-free and overall survival. Whole exome sequencing and RNA sequencing of pretreatment tumors were performed alongside TCR sequencing in the same patients. Durable clinical benefit was achieved by nine patients and was not achieved by 20 patients. Pretreatment blood TCR-seq was available for about 28 patients, at least one posttreatment blood collection was obtained for around 25 patients, and tumor TCR-seq was available for around 25 patients.

Synthetic TCR analog templates were spiked into each PCR so that absolute template abundance could be estimated from read counts. TCRbeta CDR3 regions were amplified from genomic DNA with bias-controlled V and J gene primers using the immunoSEQ assay. Sequencing of rearranged TCRbeta segments was performed at approximately 20X coverage. In the original analysis: Sequencing errors were corrected by clustering and CDR3s were annotated against IMGT to assign V, D and J genes. Only productive TCRbeta rearrangements were used in downstream analyses, excluding out-of-frame or stop-codon sequences. To compute clonality, Shannon entropy was normalized by the log of the number of unique productive sequences and then subtracted from one. Clones differing between time points or between blood and tumor were identified by Fisher's exact test with Benjamini-Hochberg correction at adjusted p below 0.01. In its TCRdb copy, this immuneACCESS table keeps in-frame sequences only and misses some clones. Where compared with another copy, unresolved V genes explain less than half of these, and the others have no known cause. V and J calls and clone size are given by that table; D and trimming were obtained from the DNA. In all, the sample holds around 100,000 clones, and 70% to 85% of those were seen once. 2.4% of the sample comes from the top ten.

Results the study describes overall, beyond this receptor: Among patients with durable benefit, tumor-associated TCR clones showed greater expansion in peripheral blood 3 weeks after treatment started (n ≈ 22, p = 0.022). Because of the small sample size (n ≈ 30) and the many exploratory analyses performed, the results are intended to be regarded as hypothesis-generating. Improved progression-free and overall survival was found to be associated with pretreatment peripheral blood TCR clonality below the median.

The cohort comprised approximately 30 patients with locally advanced or metastatic urothelial carcinoma treated at Memorial Sloan Kettering on a trial protocol. Peripheral blood mononuclear cells were collected pretreatment and during treatment, at between 1 and 8 total time points per patient. The Qiagen DNeasy Blood extraction kit was used to purify genomic DNA from total PBMCs and tumor samples. Collected pretreatment and during treatment, PBMCs were isolated and stored as previously described. Concerning this clone: What antigen it recognizes has not been identified. It has no much larger one-base neighbor in the sample; base qualities were not kept.

From the germline V gene (reference sequence), CDR1 is MNHEY and CDR2 is SMNVEV. At the junction V is shortened by 6 bases and J by 2 bases, with 14 bases in between. There are 14 amino acids in the CDR3, from cysteine to phenylalanine inclusive. Left in the record is the CDR3 DNA by itself, 42 bases read in frame from the first base. This TCR was sampled from a man aged 45-65 years with urothelial cancer. The V and J segments used are TRBV27 and TRBJ2-7, and TRBD1 may be the D gene, going by 6 matching bases. The starting material was PBMCs, obtained around atezolizumab (anti-PD-L1) treatment. The nucleotide sequence reads TGTGCCAGCAGCCCCGACAGGAGGACCTACGAGCAGTACTTC. Translated, this gives CASSPDRRTYEQYF.